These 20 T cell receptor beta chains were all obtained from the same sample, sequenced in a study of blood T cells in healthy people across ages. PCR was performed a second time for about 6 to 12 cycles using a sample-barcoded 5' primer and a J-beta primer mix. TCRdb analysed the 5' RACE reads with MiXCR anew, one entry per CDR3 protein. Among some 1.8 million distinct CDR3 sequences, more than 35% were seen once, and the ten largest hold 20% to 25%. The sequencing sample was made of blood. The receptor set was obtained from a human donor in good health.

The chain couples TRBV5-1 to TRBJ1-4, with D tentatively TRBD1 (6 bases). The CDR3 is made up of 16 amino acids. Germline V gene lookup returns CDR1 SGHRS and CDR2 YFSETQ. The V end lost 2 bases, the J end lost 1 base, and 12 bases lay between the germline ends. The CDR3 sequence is CASSFRGPGTNEKLFF. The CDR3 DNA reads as TGCGCCAGCAGCTTCCGGGGGCCTGGAACTAATGAAAAACTGTTTTTT.

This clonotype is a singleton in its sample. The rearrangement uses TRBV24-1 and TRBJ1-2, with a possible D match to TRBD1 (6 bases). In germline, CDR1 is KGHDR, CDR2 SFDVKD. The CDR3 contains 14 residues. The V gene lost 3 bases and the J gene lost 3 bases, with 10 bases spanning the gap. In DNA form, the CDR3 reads TGTGCCACCAGTGATCCGGCAGGGGACTATGGCTACACCTTC. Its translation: CATSDPAGDYGYTF.

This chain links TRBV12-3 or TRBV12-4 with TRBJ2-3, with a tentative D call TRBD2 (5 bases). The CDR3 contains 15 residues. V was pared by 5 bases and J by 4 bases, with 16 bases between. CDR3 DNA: TGTGCCAGCAGTCCGGACTTAGGCCGGGCAGATACGCAGTATTTT. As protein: CASSPDLGRADTQYF.

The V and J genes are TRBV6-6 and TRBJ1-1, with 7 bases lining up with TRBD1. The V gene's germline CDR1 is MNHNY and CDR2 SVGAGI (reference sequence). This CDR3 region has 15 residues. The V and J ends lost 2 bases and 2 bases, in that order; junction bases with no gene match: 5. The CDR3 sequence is CASSYPTGSNTEAFF. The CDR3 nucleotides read TGTGCCAGCAGTTACCCGACAGGGAGTAACACTGAAGCTTTCTTT.

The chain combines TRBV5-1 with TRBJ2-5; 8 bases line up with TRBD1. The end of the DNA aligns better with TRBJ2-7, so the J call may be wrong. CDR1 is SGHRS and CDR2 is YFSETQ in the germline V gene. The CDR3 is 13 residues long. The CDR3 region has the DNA TGCGCCAGCAGCATCCCCGGACAGGGCGAGCAGTACTTC. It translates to CASSIPGQGEQYF.

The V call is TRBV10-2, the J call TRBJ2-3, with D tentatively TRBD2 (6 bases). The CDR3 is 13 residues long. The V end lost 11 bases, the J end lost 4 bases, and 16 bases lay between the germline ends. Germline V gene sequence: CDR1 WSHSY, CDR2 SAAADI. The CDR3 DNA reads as TGCGCCGGAGGGTCTAGCAGGGCAGATACGCAGTATTTT. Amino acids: CAGGSSRADTQYF.

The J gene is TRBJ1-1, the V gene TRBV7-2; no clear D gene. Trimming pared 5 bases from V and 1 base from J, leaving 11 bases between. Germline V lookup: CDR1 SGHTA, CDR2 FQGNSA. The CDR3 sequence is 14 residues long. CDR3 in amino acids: CASSLLNSNTEAFF. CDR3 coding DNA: TGTGCCAGCAGCCTCCTGAATTCGAACACTGAAGCTTTCTTT.

CDR3 in DNA: TGTGCCAGCAGCCCTAACCGGGACAGGGGTGGACAGCCCCAGCATTTT. Protein: CASSPNRDRGGQPQHF. The chain employs TRBV3-1 and TRBJ1-5; 10 bases map to TRBD1. With 4 bases clipped from V and 7 bases from J, the junction kept 10 bases outside the gene matches. The CDR3 loop spans 16 amino acids. Germline assignment: CDR1 LGHDT and CDR2 YNNKEL (reference sequence).

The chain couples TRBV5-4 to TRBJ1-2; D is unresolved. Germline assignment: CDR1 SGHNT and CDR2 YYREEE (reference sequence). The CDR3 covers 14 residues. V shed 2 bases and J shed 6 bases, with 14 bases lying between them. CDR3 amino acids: CASSFGPSVNGYTF. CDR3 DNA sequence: TGTGCCAGCAGCTTCGGCCCGTCCGTGAATGGCTACACCTTC.

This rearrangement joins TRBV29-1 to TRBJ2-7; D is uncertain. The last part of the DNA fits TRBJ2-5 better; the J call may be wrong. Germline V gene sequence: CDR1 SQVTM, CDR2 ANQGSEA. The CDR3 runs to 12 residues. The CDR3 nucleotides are TGCAGCCACCGAAAATTGGGGGAGACCCAGTACTTC. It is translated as CSHRKLGETQYF.

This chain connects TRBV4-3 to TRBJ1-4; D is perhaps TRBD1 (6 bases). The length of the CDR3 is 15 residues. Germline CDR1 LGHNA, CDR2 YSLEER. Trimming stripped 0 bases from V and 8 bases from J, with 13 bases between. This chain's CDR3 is CASSQDTGTQEKLFF. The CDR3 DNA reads TGCGCCAGCAGCCAAGATACAGGGACTCAGGAAAAACTGTTTTTT.

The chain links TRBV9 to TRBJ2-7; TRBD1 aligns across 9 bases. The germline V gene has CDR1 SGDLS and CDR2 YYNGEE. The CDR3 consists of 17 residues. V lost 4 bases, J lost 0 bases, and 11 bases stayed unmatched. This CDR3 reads CASSPDWGQGPSYEQYF. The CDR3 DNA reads TGTGCCAGCAGCCCAGACTGGGGACAGGGACCCTCCTACGAGCAGTACTTC.

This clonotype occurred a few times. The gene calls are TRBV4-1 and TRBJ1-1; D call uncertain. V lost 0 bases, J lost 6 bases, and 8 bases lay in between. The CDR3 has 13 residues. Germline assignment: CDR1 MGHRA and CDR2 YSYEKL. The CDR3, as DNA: TGCGCCAGCAGCCAAGAGTGGTATCCTGAAGCTTTCTTT. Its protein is CASSQEWYPEAFF.

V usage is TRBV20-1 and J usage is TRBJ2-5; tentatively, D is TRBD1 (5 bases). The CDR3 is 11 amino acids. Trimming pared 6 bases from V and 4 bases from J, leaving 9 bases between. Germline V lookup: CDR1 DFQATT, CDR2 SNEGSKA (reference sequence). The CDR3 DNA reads TGCAGTGCCCAAGGGGCAGAGACCCAGTACTTC. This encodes CSAQGAETQYF.

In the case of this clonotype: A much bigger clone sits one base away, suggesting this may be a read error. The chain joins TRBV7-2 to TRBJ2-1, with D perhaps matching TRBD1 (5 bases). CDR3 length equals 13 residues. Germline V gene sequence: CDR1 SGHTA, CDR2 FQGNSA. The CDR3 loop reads CANSSRDSNEQFF. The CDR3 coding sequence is TGTGCCAACAGCTCTCGCGACAGCAATGAGCAGTTCTTC. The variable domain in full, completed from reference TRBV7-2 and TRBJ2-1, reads GAGVSQSPSNKVTEKGKDVELRCDPISGHTALYWYRQSLGQGLEFLIYFQGNSAPDKSGLPSDRFSAERTGGSVSTLTIQRTQQEDSAVYLCANSSRDSNEQFFGPGTRLTVL.

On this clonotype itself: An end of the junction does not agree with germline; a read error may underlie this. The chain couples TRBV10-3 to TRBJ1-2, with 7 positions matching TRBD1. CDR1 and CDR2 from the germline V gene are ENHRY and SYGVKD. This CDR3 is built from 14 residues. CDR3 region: CAISDAGQNYGYSF. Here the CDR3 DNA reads TGTGCCATCAGTGACGCGGGACAGAACTATGGCTACAGCTTC.

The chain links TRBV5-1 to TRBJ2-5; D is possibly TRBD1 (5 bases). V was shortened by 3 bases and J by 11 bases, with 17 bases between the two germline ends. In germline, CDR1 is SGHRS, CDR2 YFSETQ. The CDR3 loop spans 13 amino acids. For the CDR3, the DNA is TGCGCCAGCAGCTCCCTACAGGAGTACAAGCAGTACTTC. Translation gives CASSSLQEYKQYF.

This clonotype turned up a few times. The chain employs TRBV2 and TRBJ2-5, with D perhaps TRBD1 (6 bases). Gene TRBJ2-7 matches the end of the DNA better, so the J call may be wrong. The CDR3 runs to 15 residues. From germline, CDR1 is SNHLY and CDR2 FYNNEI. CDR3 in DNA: TGTGCCAGCAGGAAGGACTTGGGGGCAATCTACGAGCAGTACTTC. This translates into CASRKDLGAIYEQYF.

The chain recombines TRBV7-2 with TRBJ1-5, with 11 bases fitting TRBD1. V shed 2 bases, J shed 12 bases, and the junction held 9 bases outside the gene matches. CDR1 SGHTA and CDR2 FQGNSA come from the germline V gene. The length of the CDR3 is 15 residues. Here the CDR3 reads CASSLSLPGTGGQHF. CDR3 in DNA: TGTGCCAGCAGCTTAAGTCTCCCCGGGACAGGGGGCCAGCATTTT. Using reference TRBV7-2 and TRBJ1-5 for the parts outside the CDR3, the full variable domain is GAGVSQSPSNKVTEKGKDVELRCDPISGHTALYWYRQSLGQGLEFLIYFQGNSAPDKSGLPSDRFSAERTGGSVSTLTIQRTQQEDSAVYLCASSLSLPGTGGQHFGDGTRLSIL.

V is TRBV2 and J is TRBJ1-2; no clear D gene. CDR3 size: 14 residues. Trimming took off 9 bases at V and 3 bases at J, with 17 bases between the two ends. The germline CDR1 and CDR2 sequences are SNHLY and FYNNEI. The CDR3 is CASSFTRPDYGYTF. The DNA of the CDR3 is TGTGCCAGTTCCTTTACGCGGCCTGACTATGGCTACACCTTC.